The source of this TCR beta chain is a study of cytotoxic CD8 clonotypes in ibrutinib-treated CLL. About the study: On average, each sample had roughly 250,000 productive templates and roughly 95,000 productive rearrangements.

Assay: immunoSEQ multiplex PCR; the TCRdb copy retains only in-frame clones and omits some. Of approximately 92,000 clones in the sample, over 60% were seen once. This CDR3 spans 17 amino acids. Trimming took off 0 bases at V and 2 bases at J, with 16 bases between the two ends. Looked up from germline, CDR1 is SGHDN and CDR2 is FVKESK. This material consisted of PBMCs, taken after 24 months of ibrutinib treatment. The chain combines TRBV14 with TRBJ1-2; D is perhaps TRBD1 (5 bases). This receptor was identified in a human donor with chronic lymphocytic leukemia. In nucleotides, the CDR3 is TGTGCCAGCAGCCAAGATTTCTGGGCGGGGCAGAACTATGGCTACACCTTC. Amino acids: CASSQDFWAGQNYGYTF.